Listed here are 27 T cell receptor beta chains from one sample, sequenced in a study of shared clonotypes between healthy human individuals. Only CD45RO-negative cells positively selected for CCR7 counted as naive CD8 cells, so terminally differentiated effector memory CD45RA+ cells were excluded. TCRdb's table, derived via immunoSEQ multiplex PCR, lists solely in-frame clones and lacks some. The sample records hundreds of thousands of clones, 90% to 95% being singletons. Sequenced input: naive CD8+ T cells sorted from blood. All receptors derive from a woman aged 25 to 39 in good health.

The chain employs TRBV7-3 and TRBJ2-7; D not resolved. The CDR3 has 16 amino acids. Germline loops: CDR1 SGHTA, CDR2 FQGTGA. V lost 5 bases and J lost 2, with 19 bases in between. This chain's CDR3 is CASSHSPGSDPYEQYF. In DNA form, the CDR3 reads TGTGCCAGCAGCCATAGCCCTGGCTCGGACCCCTACGAGCAGTACTTC.

J is TRBJ2-7 and V is TRBV4-1; D assignment may be TRBD1 or TRBD2 (5 bases each). CDR1 is MGHRA, CDR2 YSYEKL, per germline. The V and J ends lost 1 base and 3 bases respectively, with 13 bases between them. The CDR3 has 15 residues. For the CDR3, the DNA is TGCGCCAGCAGCCAAGGGCCGGGGCTGGGCTACGAGCAGTACTTC. It is translated as CASSQGPGLGYEQYF.

The chain is built from TRBV7-9 and TRBJ2-7, with TRBD2 matching over 10 bases. The V and J ends lost 3 bases and 7 bases, in that order; junction bases with no gene match: 9. The germline gives CDR1 SEHNR, CDR2 FQNEAQ (reference sequence). The CDR3 loop spans 15 amino acids. Written as DNA, the CDR3 is TGTGCCAGCAGCTTTAGGCTAGCGGGAGAGGGAGAGCAGTACTTC. Its translation: CASSFRLAGEGEQYF.

The chain joins TRBV28 to TRBJ1-5; D might be TRBD1 (5 bases). Trimming took off 3 bases at V and 0 bases at J, with 27 bases between the two ends. The CDR3 has 21 amino acids. Germline CDR1 reads MDHEN; CDR2 reads SYDVKM. This chain's CDR3 is CASSFIFPRTQTKYSNQPQHF. The CDR3 nucleotides are TGTGCCAGCAGTTTCATTTTTCCCCGGACACAAACGAAATATAGCAATCAGCCCCAGCATTTT.

This clone was seen a few times. The chain employs TRBV15 and TRBJ1-5; no clear D. The CDR3 totals 14 residues. V lost 3 bases, J lost 5 bases, and 11 bases lay in between. Germline assignment: CDR1 LNHNV and CDR2 YYDKDF (reference sequence). The CDR3 sequence is CATSSGRQYQPQHF. CDR3 nucleotide sequence: TGTGCCACCAGCAGCGGCAGGCAATATCAGCCCCAGCATTTT.

The V gene is TRBV30, the J gene TRBJ2-1, with a possible D match to TRBD2 (5 bases). The length of the CDR3 is 15 residues. V was shortened by 5 bases and J by 0 bases, with 14 bases between the two germline ends. Germline V gene sequence: CDR1 GTSNPN, CDR2 SVGIG (reference sequence). The CDR3 DNA reads TGTGCCTGGGCACGAGCGGAGAGCTCCTACAATGAGCAGTTCTTC. This translates into CAWARAESSYNEQFF.

This clone was observed a few times. V and J are TRBV13 and TRBJ2-7, with 7 bases lining up with TRBD2. Trimming cost V 8 bases and J 0 bases; bases outside gene matches: 7. There are 14 residues in the CDR3. Germline V CDR1 and CDR2: PRHDT, FYEKMQ (reference sequence). The CDR3 protein is CASVSGQTSYEQYF. The CDR3 nucleotides read TGTGCCAGCGTTAGCGGGCAAACCTCCTACGAGCAGTACTTC. Together with reference TRBV13 and TRBJ2-7, the CDR3 gives the full variable domain: AAGVIQSPRHLIKEKRETATLKCYPIPRHDTVYWYQQGPGQDPQFLISFYEKMQSDKGSIPDRFSAQQFSDYHSELNMSSLELGDSALYFCASVSGQTSYEQYFGPGTRLTVT.

This chain joins TRBV28 and TRBJ2-7; D possibly corresponds to TRBD2 (6 bases). Germline loops: CDR1 MDHEN, CDR2 SYDVKM. The CDR3 length is 14 residues. The ends were cut back, 3 bases at V and 4 bases at J, with 13 bases in the middle. CDR3: CASSFGGANYEQYF. As DNA, the CDR3 is TGTGCCAGCAGTTTTGGCGGGGCGAATTACGAGCAGTACTTC.

This chain uses TRBV7-9 with TRBJ1-1, with unresolved D. Germline CDR1 SEHNR, CDR2 FQNEAQ (reference sequence). This CDR3 spans 12 amino acids. Trimming took 3 bases from V and 10 from J, leaving 12 bases between them. The CDR3 reads CASSLTASGAFF. The CDR3 bases are TGTGCCAGCAGCTTGACCGCCTCGGGAGCTTTCTTT.

J is TRBJ2-3 and V is TRBV14, with 8 bases that match TRBD2. V shed 0 bases, J shed 4 bases, and the junction held 6 bases outside the gene matches. Germline CDR1 reads SGHDN; CDR2 reads FVKESK. This CDR3 has 16 amino acids. CDR3 loop: CASSQDLAGGSDTQYF. The CDR3 DNA sequence: TGTGCCAGCAGCCAAGATCTCGCGGGAGGATCAGATACGCAGTATTTT.

The chain carries TRBV11-3 and TRBJ1-1; no firm D call. The germline CDR1 and CDR2 sequences are SGHNT and YENEEA. V lost 0 bases and J lost 0, with 2 bases in between. The CDR3 runs to 13 residues. The CDR3 bases are TGTGCCAGCAGCTTAGATTTGAACACTGAAGCTTTCTTT. Translating gives CASSLDLNTEAFF.

The rearrangement joins TRBV7-9 to TRBJ2-5; 9 nucleotides line up with TRBD2. This CDR3 is 18 amino acids long. V was clipped by 5 bases and J by 1 base; unmatched bases: 14. Germline V lookup: CDR1 SEHNR, CDR2 FQNEAQ (reference sequence). The CDR3 nucleotides are TGTGCCAGCAGCCCCGGAACCCTAGCGGGAAAAGCCCAAGAGACCCAGTACTTC. Encoded protein: CASSPGTLAGKAQETQYF.

The rearrangement uses TRBV28 and TRBJ2-1, with D possibly matching TRBD2 (5 bases). CDR1 and CDR2 from the germline V gene are MDHEN and SYDVKM. Trimming cost V 5 bases and J 1 base, with 12 bases left between them. The CDR3 is 15 residues long. CDR3 coding DNA: TGTGCCAGCAGTCCCCAGGAGGTATCCTACAATGAGCAGTTCTTC. It is translated as CASSPQEVSYNEQFF.

The rearrangement joins TRBV2 to TRBJ2-1; 8 bases align to TRBD2. CDR3 length equals 12 residues. The J segment lost 15 bases and the V segment lost 3 bases, leaving 7 bases of the junction unmatched. Germline V gene lookup returns CDR1 SNHLY and CDR2 FYNNEI. CDR3 DNA sequence: TGTGCCAGCAGTGAGGATTCGCGGGAGGTGTTCTTC. Amino acids: CASSEDSREVFF.

V and J are TRBV2 and TRBJ1-5; D is perhaps TRBD1 (5 bases). Per the germline V gene, CDR1 is SNHLY and CDR2 is FYNNEI. V gave up 6 bases and J gave up 5 bases, with 11 bases separating them. The CDR3 runs to 13 residues. The CDR3 region has the DNA TGTGCCAGCAGGGCAGGGTTGGATCAGCCCCAGCATTTT. Its translation is CASRAGLDQPQHF. Together with reference TRBV2 and TRBJ1-5, the CDR3 gives the full variable domain: EPEVTQTPSHQVTQMGQEVILRCVPISNHLYFYWYRQILGQKVEFLVSFYNNEISEKSEIFDDQFSVERPDGSNFTLKIRSTKLEDSAMYFCASRAGLDQPQHFGDGTRLSIL.

The J gene is TRBJ1-1, the V gene TRBV15; 8 bases are shared with TRBD1. Germline lookup yields CDR1 LNHNV and CDR2 YYDKDF (reference sequence). V dropped 1 base and J dropped 5; count of bases not matched to a gene: 15. The CDR3 loop spans 18 amino acids. The CDR3 DNA reads TGTGCCACCAGCAGAGTTGGGACAGGACAGGGTAGAGAAACTGAAGCTTTCTTT. Translated: CATSRVGTGQGRETEAFF.

V gene TRBV5-6 combines with J gene TRBJ1-2, with 8 bases that match TRBD1. The germline V gene has CDR1 SGHDT and CDR2 YYEEEE. This CDR3 region has 14 residues. V lost 0 bases to trimming and J lost 4 bases; unmatched junction nucleotides: 2. Written as DNA, the CDR3 is TGTGCCAGCAGCTTGGACGGGACAGGCTATGGCTACACCTTC. This encodes CASSLDGTGYGYTF.

The chain has TRBV21-1 and TRBJ2-7. TRBV21-1 is shown as a pseudogene. The CDR3 has 14 residues. Here the CDR3 reads CASSKAVITYEQYF. In DNA form, the CDR3 reads TGTGCCAGCAGCAAAGCAGTCATAACCTACGAGCAGTACTTC.

Note on this clone: The same CDR3 can be traced to other DNA sequences in this sample. The rearrangement links TRBV27 to TRBJ2-2; D possibly corresponds to TRBD1 (6 bases). The CDR3 runs to 14 residues. V was pared by 5 bases and J by 2 bases, with 9 bases between. CDR1 MNHEY and CDR2 SMNVEV come from the germline V gene (reference sequence). The DNA of the CDR3 is TGTGCCAGCAGTCCAGGGACAAACACCGGGGAGCTGTTTTTT. It codes for CASSPGTNTGELFF.

The chain couples TRBV7-2 to TRBJ2-7; TRBD2 matches 7 bases. This CDR3 contains 14 residues. Germline trimming cut 5 bases from V and 1 base from J; bases unmatched to any gene: 5. Germline V gives CDR1 SGHTA, CDR2 FQGNSA. This CDR3 reads CASSPWEGSYEQYF. The CDR3 bases are TGTGCCAGCAGCCCATGGGAGGGGTCCTACGAGCAGTACTTC. The whole variable domain, remainder taken from reference TRBV7-2 and TRBJ2-7, is GAGVSQSPSNKVTEKGKDVELRCDPISGHTALYWYRQSLGQGLEFLIYFQGNSAPDKSGLPSDRFSAERTGGSVSTLTIQRTQQEDSAVYLCASSPWEGSYEQYFGPGTRLTVT.

This clone showed up just once. The rearrangement links TRBV9 to TRBJ2-2; 8 bases are shared with TRBD1. The length of the CDR3 is 16 residues. From germline, CDR1 is SGDLS and CDR2 YYNGEE. Trimming at V came to 5 bases and at J to 5 bases, leaving 11 bases not matched to a gene. The chain's CDR3 is CASSSPQGAATGELFF. The DNA of the CDR3 is TGTGCCAGCAGTTCACCCCAGGGGGCGGCAACCGGGGAGCTGTTTTTT.

The chain employs TRBV19 and TRBJ2-1; D call uncertain. The germline V and J ends were trimmed by 5 bases and 0 bases, with 11 bases remaining between them. The germline CDR1 and CDR2 sequences are LNHDA and SQIVND (reference sequence). This CDR3 region has 15 residues. In DNA, the CDR3 is TGTGCCAGTAGTCCCACCCCGGGCTCCTACAATGAGCAGTTCTTC. It codes for CASSPTPGSYNEQFF.

CDR3 sequence reads: CASSQSTGGAGEQYF. CDR3 in DNA: TGCGCCAGCAGCCAATCTACAGGGGGCGCGGGTGAGCAGTACTTC. The gene calls are TRBV4-1 and TRBJ2-7, with 9 bases fitting TRBD1. V lost 2 bases to trimming and J lost 7 bases; unmatched junction nucleotides: 9. The CDR3 runs 15 residues. Germline assignment: CDR1 MGHRA and CDR2 YSYEKL.

The chain links TRBV11-1 to TRBJ2-3; 7 bases line up with TRBD2. Germline loops: CDR1 SGHAT, CDR2 FQDESV (reference sequence). Trimming took 5 bases from V and 3 from J; bases not matched to a gene: 11. This CDR3 has 16 amino acids. The CDR3 sequence: CASSRPRGRVTDTQYF. In nucleotides, the CDR3 is TGTGCCAGCAGCCGTCCTAGAGGGAGGGTGACAGATACGCAGTATTTT.

This chain connects TRBV7-8 to TRBJ2-7; D possibly corresponds to TRBD2 (5 bases). The CDR3 is 15 residues long. The V end was cut by 2 bases, the J end by 2 bases, with 13 bases between. Germline CDR1 and CDR2: SGHVS and FQNEAQ. The CDR3 reads CASSLILAETYEQYF. In nucleotides, the CDR3 is TGTGCCAGCAGCTTAATTCTAGCCGAAACCTACGAGCAGTACTTC.

Only one count was recorded for this clone. The chain is built from TRBV4-2 and TRBJ2-1, with 14 bases fitting TRBD2. Germline V gene sequence: CDR1 LGHNA, CDR2 YNFKEQ. There are 16 residues in the CDR3. J gave up 5 bases and V 3 bases, and 3 bases lay outside the gene matches. The CDR3 DNA follows: TGTGCCAGCAGCCAGGAGGGACTAGCGGGGGACAATGAGCAGTTCTTC. Protein sequence: CASSQEGLAGDNEQFF.

The genes are TRBV28 and TRBJ2-1; D is possibly TRBD1 (6 bases). This CDR3 region has 16 residues. The V gene lost 6 bases and the J gene lost 1 base, with 16 bases spanning the gap. Germline values: CDR1 MDHEN, CDR2 SYDVKM. This CDR3 reads CASSSTGLRSYNEQFF. The CDR3 bases are TGTGCCAGCAGCTCTACAGGGTTGAGGTCCTACAATGAGCAGTTCTTC.